The clone carrying this TCR beta chain was counted between two and nine times. Antigen unknown. Trimming removed 5 bases at V and 1 base at J, with 9 bases between. The CDR3 length is 14 residues. The germline CDR1 and CDR2 sequences are SEHNR and FQNEAQ (reference sequence). These data are taken from a study of T-cell memory formation after mild COVID-19. Study at large: For the most part, TCR clusters were specific to one donor.

Study findings and constraints: Memory sampled before infection contained some responding clones, suggesting cross-reactive memory joined. Whereas later expanders leaned CD4+, clones contracting day 15 to 85 showed a balanced CD4/CD8 makeup.

Each CDR3 protein is one row after TCRdb ran MiXCR on the 5' RACE reads. Altogether some 300,000 distinct CDR3 sequences are present, more than 20% being singletons, with the ten largest covering roughly a fifth. The chain couples TRBV7-9 to TRBJ2-1, with no clear D. The sequence derives from a young man who had mild COVID-19 (a few samples of this study predate the infection). Cell type and time point are not known. The sequencing sample was made of PBMCs or a T cell subset sorted from them (not recorded which). CDR3 in amino acids: CASSLVTSYNEQFF. The CDR3 DNA sequence: TGTGCCAGCAGCCTGGTGACTTCCTACAATGAGCAGTTCTTC.